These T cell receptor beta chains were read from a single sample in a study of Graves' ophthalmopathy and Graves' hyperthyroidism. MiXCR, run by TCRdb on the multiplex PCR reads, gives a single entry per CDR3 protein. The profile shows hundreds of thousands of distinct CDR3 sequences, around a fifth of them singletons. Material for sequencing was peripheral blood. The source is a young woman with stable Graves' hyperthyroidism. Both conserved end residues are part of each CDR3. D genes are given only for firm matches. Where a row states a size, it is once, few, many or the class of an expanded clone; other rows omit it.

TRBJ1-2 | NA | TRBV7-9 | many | CAIGPREGRGYTF | TGTGCGATCGGCCCCAGGGAAGGACGTGGCTACACCTTC
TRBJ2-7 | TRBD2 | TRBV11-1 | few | CASSLPSIAGGISYEQYF | TGTGCCAGCAGCTTACCATCGATAGCGGGAGGGATATCCTACGAGCAGTACTTC
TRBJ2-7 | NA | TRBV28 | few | CATRGGMFSEQYF | TGTGCCACCAGGGGGGGGATGTTCAGCGAGCAGTACTTC
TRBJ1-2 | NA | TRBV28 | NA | CATRTYYGYTF | TGTGCCACCCGGACGTACTATGGCTACACCTTC
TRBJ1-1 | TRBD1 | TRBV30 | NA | CACRHRGGLPEAFF | TGTGCCTGCAGGCACAGGGGTGGTTTGCCTGAAGCTTTCTTT
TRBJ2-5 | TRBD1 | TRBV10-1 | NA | CASMTGKGETQYF | TGCGCCAGCATGACAGGGAAAGGAGAGACCCAGTACTTC
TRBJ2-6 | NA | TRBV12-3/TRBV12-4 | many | CASSFWGSGANVLTF | TGTGCCAGCAGTTTCTGGGGGTCTGGGGCCAACGTCCTGACTTTC
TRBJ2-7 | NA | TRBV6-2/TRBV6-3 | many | CASSVDRPMGPYEQYF | TGTGCCAGCAGTGTGGACAGACCGATGGGTCCGTACGAGCAGTACTTC
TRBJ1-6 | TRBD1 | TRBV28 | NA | CASSPVRDRVRSPLHF | TGTGCCAGCAGCCCAGTCCGGGACAGGGTTCGGTCACCCCTCCACTTT
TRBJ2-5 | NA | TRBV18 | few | CASSPKDGGRTETQYF | TGTGCCAGCTCACCGAAAGATGGAGGCAGAACGGAGACCCAGTACTTC
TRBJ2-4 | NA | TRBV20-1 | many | CSAVGNIKYF | TGCAGTGCCGTCGGGAACATTAAGTACTTC
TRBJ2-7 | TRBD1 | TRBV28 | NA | CASSTLIKGDRVGPYEQYF | TGTGCCAGCAGTACCCTTATTAAGGGGGACAGGGTAGGTCCCTACGAGCAGTACTTC
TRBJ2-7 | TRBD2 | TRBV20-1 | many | CSARDGELAGVYEQYF | TGCAGTGCTAGAGATGGGGAATTAGCGGGAGTCTACGAGCAGTACTTC
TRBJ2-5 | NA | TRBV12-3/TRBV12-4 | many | CASKAGHQETQYF | TGTGCCAGCAAGGCCGGTCACCAAGAGACCCAGTACTTC